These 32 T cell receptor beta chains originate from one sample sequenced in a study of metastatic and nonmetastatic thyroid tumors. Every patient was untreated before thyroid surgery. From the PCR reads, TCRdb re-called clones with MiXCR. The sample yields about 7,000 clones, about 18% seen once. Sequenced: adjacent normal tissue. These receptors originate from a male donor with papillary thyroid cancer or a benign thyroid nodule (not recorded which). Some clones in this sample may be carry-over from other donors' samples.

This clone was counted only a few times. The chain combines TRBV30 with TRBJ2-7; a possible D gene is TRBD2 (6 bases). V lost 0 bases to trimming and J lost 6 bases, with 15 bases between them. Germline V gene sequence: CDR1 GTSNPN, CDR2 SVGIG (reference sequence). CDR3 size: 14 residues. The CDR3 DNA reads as TGTGCCTGGAGTGTAAAGCGGGCTCCAGGCGAGCAGTACTTC. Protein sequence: CAWSVKRAPGEQYF.

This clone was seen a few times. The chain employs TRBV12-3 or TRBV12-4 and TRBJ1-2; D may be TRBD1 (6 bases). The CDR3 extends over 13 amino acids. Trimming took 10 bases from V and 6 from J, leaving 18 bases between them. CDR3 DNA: TGTGCCATCACCGGGGGACACGGGGATGGCTACACCTTC. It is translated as CAITGGHGDGYTF.

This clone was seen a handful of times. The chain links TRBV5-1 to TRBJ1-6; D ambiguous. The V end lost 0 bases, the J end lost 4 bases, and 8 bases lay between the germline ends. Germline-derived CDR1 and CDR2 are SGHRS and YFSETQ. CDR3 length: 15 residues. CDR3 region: CASSLEGPYNSPLHF. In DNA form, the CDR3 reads TGCGCCAGCAGCTTGGAGGGTCCGTATAATTCACCCCTCCACTTT.

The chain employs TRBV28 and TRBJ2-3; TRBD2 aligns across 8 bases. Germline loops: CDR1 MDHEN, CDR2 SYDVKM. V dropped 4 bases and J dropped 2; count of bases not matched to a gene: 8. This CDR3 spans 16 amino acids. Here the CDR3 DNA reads TGTGCCAGCAGTTCCCCGGGGGGGCCACACACAGATACGCAGTATTTT. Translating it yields CASSSPGGPHTDTQYF.

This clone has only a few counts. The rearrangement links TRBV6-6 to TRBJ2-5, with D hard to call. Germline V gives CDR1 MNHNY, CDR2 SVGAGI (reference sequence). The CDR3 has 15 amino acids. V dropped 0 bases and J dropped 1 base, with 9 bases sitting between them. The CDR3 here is CASSYSMSPQETQYF. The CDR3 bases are TGTGCCAGCAGTTACTCGATGAGCCCCCAAGAGACCCAGTACTTC.

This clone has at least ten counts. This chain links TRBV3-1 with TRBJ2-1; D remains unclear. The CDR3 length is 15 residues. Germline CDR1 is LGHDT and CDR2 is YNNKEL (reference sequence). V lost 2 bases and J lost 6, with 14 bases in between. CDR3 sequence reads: CASSQLYTHGNEQFF. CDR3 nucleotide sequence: TGTGCCAGCAGCCAATTGTACACGCACGGCAATGAGCAGTTCTTC.

CDR3 loop: CASIGRPNTEAFF. CDR3 bases: TGTGCCAGCATCGGACGGCCAAACACTGAAGCTTTCTTT. The chain carries TRBV7-9 and TRBJ1-1; D unclear. Deletions cut 7 bases from V and 2 bases from J, with 11 bases between. Germline assignment: CDR1 SEHNR and CDR2 FQNEAQ (reference sequence). CDR3 size: 13 residues.

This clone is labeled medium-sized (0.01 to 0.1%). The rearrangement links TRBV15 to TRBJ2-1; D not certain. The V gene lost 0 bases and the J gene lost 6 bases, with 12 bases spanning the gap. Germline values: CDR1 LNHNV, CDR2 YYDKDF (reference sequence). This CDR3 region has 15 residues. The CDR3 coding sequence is TGTGCCACCAGCAGAGATCGCGGCAGGCGCAATGAGCAGTTCTTC. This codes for CATSRDRGRRNEQFF.

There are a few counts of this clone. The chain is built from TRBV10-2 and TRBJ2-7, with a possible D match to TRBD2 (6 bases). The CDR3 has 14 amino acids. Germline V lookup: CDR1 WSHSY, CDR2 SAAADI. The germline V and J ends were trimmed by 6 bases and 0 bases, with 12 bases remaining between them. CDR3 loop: CASRPAGFSYEQYF. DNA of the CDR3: TGCGCCAGCAGACCGGCGGGGTTCTCCTACGAGCAGTACTTC.

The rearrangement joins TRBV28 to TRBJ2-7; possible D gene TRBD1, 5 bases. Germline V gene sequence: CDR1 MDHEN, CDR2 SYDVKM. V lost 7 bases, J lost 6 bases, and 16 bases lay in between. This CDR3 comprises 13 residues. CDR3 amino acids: CASIPGAGFEQYF. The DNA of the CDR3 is TGTGCCAGCATCCCGGGCGCAGGGTTCGAGCAGTACTTC.

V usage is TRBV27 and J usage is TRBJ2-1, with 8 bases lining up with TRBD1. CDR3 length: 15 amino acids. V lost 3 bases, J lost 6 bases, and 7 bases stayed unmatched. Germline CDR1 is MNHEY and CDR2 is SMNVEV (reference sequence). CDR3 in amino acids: CASSFGQGARNEQFF. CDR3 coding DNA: TGTGCCAGCAGTTTTGGTCAGGGGGCGCGCAATGAGCAGTTCTTC.

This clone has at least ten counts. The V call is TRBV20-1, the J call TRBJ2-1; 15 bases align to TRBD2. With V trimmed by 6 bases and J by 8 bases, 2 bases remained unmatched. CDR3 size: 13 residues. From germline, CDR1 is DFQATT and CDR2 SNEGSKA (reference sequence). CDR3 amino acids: CSARTSGRDEQFF. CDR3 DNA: TGCAGTGCCAGGACTAGCGGGAGGGATGAGCAGTTCTTC.

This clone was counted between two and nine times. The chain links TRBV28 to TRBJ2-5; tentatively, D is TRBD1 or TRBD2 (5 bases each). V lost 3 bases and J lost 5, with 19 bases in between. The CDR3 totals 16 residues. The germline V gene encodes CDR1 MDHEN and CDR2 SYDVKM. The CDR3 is CASSFRAPEAGETQYF. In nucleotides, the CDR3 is TGTGCCAGCAGTTTCCGGGCCCCGGAGGCAGGGGAGACCCAGTACTTC.

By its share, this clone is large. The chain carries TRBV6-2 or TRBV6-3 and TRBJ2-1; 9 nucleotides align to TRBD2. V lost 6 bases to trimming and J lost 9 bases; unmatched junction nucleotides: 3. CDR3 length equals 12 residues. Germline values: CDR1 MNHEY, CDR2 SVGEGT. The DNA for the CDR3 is TGTGCCAGCAGGCGGGGGGGCGGTGAGCAGTTCTTC. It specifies CASRRGGGEQFF.

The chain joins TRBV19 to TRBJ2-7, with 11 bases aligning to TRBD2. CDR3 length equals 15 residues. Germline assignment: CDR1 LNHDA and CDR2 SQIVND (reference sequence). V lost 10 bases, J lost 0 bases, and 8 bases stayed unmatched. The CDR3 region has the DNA TGTGCCACCTCCAGGACTAGCGGGCTCTCCTACGAGCAGTACTTC. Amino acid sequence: CATSRTSGLSYEQYF.

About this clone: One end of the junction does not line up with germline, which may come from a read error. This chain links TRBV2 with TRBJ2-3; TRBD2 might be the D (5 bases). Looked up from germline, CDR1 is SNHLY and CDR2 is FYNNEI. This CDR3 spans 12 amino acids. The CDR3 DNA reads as TGTGCCGGCAGTTGTCAGCGGAATACGCAGTATTTT. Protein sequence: CAGSCQRNTQYF.

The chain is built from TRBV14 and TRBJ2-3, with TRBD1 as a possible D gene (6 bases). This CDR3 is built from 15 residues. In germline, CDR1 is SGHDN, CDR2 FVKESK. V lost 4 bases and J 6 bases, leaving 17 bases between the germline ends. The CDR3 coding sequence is TGTGCCAGCAGCCTCCAGACAGGTGTTTCGGATACGCAGTATTTT. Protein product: CASSLQTGVSDTQYF.

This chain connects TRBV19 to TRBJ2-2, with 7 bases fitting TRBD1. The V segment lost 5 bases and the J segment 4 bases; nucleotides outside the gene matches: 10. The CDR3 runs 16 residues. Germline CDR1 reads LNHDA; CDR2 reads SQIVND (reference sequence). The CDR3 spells CASSADRVSGTGELFF. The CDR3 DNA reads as TGTGCCAGTAGTGCAGACAGGGTGTCGGGCACCGGGGAGCTGTTTTTT.

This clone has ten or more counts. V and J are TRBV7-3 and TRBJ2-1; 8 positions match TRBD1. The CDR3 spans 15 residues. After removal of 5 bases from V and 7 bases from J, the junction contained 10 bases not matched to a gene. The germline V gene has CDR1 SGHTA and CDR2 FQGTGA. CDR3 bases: TGTGCCAGCAGCCTCCGACAGGGGATATCGAATGAGCAGTTCTTC. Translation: CASSLRQGISNEQFF.

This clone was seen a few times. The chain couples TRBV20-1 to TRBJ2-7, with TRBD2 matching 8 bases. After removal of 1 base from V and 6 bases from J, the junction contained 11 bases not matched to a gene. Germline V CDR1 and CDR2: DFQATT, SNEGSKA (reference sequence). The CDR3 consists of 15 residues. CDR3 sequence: CSARALGSGEGEQYF. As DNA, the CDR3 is TGCAGTGCTAGAGCCCTGGGTAGCGGGGAAGGCGAGCAGTACTTC.

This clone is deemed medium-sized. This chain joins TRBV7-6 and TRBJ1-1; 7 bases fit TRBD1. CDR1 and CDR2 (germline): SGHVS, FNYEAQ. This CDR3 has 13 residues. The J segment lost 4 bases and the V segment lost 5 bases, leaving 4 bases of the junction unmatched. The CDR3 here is CASSQQGSTEAFF. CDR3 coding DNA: TGTGCCAGCAGCCAACAGGGGTCCACTGAAGCTTTCTTT.

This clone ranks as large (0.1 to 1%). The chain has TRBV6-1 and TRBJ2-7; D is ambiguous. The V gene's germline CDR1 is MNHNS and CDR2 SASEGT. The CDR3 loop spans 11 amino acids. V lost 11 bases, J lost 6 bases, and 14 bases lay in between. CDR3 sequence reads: CAASFSPEQYF. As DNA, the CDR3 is TGTGCCGCCTCGTTCTCCCCCGAGCAGTACTTC.

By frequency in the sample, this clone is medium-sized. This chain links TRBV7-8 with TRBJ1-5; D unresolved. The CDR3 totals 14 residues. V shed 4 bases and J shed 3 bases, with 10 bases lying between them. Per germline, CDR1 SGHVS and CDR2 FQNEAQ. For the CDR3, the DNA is TGTGCCAGCAGCTCTGCAGGTCCCAATCAGCCCCAGCATTTT. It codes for CASSSAGPNQPQHF.

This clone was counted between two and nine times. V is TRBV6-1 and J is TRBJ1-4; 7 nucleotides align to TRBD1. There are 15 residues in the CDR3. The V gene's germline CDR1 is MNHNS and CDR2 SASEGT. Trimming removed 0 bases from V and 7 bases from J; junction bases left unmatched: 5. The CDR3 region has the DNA TGTGCCAGCAGTGAAGCGTCAGGGGGTGGTGAAAAACTGTTTTTT. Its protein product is CASSEASGGGEKLFF.

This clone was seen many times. The CDR3 reads CASSLLAGGYNEQFF. CDR3 DNA: TGTGCCAGTAGCCTACTAGCGGGAGGCTACAATGAGCAGTTCTTC. The chain combines TRBV19 with TRBJ2-1; 12 nucleotides align to TRBD2. The CDR3 is 15 residues long. The V gene's germline CDR1 is LNHDA and CDR2 SQIVND (reference sequence). Unmatched junction bases numbered 3, after V lost 6 bases and J lost 3 bases.

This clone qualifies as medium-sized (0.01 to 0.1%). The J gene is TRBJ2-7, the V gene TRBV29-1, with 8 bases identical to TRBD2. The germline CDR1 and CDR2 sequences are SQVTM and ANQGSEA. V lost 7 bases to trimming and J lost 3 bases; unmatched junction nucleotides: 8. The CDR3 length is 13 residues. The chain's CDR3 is CSGKTSVGYEQYF. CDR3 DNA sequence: TGCAGCGGCAAGACTAGCGTGGGCTACGAGCAGTACTTC.

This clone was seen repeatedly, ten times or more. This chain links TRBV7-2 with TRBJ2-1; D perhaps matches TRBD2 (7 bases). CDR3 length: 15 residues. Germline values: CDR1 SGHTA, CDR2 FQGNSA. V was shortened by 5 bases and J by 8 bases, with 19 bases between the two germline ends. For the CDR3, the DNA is TGTGCCAGCAGCCCATACAAAGGGGGGGGCCATGAGCAGTTCTTC. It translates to CASSPYKGGGHEQFF.

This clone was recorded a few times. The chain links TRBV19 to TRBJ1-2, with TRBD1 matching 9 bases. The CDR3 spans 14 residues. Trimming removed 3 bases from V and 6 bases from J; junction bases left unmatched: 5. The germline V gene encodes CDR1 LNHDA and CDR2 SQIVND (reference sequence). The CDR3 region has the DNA TGTGCCAGTAGTATTGACAGGGGGAGCAATGGCTACACCTTC. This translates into CASSIDRGSNGYTF.

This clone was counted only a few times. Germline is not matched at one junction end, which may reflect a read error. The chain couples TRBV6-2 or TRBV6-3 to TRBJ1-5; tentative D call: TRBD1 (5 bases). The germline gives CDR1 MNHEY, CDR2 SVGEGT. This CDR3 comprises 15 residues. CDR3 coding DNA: TGTGCCATCAGTTACGGGGGATCGGGCAATCAGCCCCAGCATTTT. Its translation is CAISYGGSGNQPQHF.

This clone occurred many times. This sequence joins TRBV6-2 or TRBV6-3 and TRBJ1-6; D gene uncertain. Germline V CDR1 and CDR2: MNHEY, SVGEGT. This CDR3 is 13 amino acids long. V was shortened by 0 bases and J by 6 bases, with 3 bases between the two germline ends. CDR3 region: CASSYSVNSPLHF. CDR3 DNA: TGTGCCAGCAGTTACTCGGTTAATTCACCCCTCCACTTT.

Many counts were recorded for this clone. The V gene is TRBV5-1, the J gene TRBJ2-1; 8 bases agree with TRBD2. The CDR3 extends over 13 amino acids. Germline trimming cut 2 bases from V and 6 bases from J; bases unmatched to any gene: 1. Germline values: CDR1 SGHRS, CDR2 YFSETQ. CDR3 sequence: CASSLGTSNEQFF. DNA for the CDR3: TGCGCCAGCAGCTTAGGGACTAGCAATGAGCAGTTCTTC. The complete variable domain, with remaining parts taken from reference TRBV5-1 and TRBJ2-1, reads KAGVTQTPRYLIKTRGQQVTLSCSPISGHRSVSWYQQTPGQGLQFLFEYFSETQRNKGNFPGRFSGRQFSNSRSEMNVSTLELGDSALYLCASSLGTSNEQFFGPGTRLTVL.

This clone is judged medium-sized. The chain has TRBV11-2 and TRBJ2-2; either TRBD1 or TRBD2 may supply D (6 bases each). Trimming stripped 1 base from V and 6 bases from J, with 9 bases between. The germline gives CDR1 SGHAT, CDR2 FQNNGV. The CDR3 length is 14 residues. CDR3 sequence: CASSLVGGPGELFF. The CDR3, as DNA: TGTGCCAGCAGCTTAGTCGGGGGCCCCGGGGAGCTGTTTTTT.